This T cell receptor beta chain was sequenced in a study of blood T cells in healthy people across ages. On this clonotype itself: Its antigen remains unknown.

Study observations and caveats: Estimated diversity that came from one million T cells was considered an underestimate.

The CDR3 sequence is 14 residues long. Germline V gene data show CDR1 as DFQATT and CDR2 as SNEGSKA (reference sequence). V trimming: 5 bases; J trimming: 3 bases; junction bases outside the gene matches: 7. Together with a sample-barcoded 5' primer, a J-beta primer mix was included in a second PCR lasting roughly 6 to 12 cycles. A single record per CDR3 protein comes from TCRdb applying MiXCR to the 5' RACE reads. The table has around 900,000 distinct CDR3 sequences, roughly half seen once. It was roughly 10 milliliters of peripheral blood that were drawn from each donor. Per sample, at least 5 micrograms of total RNA were extracted.

J is TRBJ1-5 and V is TRBV20-1; 7 bases fit TRBD1. This sequence was found in a woman aged 55-70 years in good health. The sequencing input was blood. The CDR3 is CSAYRGFDNQPQHF. The CDR3 region has the DNA TGCAGTGCTTACAGGGGTTTTGACAATCAGCCCCAGCATTTT.